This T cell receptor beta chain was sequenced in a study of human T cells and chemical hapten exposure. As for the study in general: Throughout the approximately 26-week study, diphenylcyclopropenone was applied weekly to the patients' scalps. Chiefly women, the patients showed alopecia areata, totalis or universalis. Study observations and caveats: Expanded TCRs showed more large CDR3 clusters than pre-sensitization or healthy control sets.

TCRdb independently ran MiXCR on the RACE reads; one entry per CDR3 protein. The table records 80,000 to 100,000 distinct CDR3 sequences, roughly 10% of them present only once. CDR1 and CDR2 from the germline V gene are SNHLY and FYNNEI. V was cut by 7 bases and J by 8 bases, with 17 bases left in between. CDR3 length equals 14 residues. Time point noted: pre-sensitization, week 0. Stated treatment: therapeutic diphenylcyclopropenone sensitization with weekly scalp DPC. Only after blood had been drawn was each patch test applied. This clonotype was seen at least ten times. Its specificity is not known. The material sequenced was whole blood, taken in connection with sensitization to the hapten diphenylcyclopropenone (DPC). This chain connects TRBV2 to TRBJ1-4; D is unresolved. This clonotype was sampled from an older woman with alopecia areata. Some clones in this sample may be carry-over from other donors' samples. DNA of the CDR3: TGTGCCAGCAAACCTAGCAGCTCTTCGGAAAAACTGTTTTTT. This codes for CASKPSSSSEKLFF.